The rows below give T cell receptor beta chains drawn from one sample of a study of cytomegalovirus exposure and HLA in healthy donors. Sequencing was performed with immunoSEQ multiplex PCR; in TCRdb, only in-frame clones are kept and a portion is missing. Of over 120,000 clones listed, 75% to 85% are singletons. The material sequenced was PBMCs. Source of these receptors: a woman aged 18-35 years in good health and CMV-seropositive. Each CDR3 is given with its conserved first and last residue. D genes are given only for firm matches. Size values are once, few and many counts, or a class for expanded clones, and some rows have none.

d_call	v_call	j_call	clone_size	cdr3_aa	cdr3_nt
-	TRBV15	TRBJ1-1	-	CATSREELNTEAFF	TGTGCCACCAGCAGAGAGGAGTTGAACACTGAAGCTTTCTTT
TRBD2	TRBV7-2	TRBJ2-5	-	CASSLEGLAGGKETQYF	TGTGCCAGCAGCTTAGAAGGCCTAGCGGGGGGGAAGGAGACCCAGTACTTC
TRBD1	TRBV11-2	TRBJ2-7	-	CASSKGQQDSYEQYF	TGTGCCAGCAGCAAGGGACAGCAGGACTCCTACGAGCAGTACTTC
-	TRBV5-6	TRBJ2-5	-	CASSFYNVMETQYF	TGTGCCAGCAGCTTCTATAACGTTATGGAGACCCAGTACTTC
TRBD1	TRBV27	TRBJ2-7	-	CASSLAGTGTYEQYF	TGTGCCAGCAGTTTGGCCGGGACAGGGACCTACGAGCAGTACTTC
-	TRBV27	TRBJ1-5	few	CASSLMGRNNQPQHF	TGTGCCAGCAGTTTGATGGGGAGGAACAATCAGCCCCAGCATTTT
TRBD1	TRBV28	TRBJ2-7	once	CASRVGQGRNEQYF	TGTGCCAGCAGGGTTGGACAGGGGAGGAACGAGCAGTACTTC
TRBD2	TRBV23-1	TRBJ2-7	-	CASKFAGDHFSGEQYF	TGCGCCAGCAAGTTTGCGGGGGACCACTTTTCAGGCGAGCAGTACTTC
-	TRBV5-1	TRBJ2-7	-	CASSLGRDYEQYF	TGCGCCAGCAGCTTGGGCAGGGATTACGAGCAGTACTTC
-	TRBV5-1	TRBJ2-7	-	CASSLNPSSYEQYF	TGCGCCAGCAGTTTGAATCCGAGCTCCTACGAGCAGTACTTC
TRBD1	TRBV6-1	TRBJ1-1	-	CASSAKPGTGGVAFF	TGTGCCAGCAGTGCTAAACCCGGGACAGGGGGAGTAGCTTTCTTT
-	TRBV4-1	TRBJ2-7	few	CASSHPTRSYEQYF	TGCGCCAGCAGCCACCCTACTAGGTCCTACGAGCAGTACTTC
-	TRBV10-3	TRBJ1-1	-	CAISDRVGTEAFF	TGTGCCATCAGTGACAGGGTAGGCACTGAAGCTTTCTTT
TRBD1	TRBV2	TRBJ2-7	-	CASTRDSRVVSYEQYF	TGTGCCAGCACCCGGGACAGCCGTGTGGTATCTTACGAGCAGTACTTC
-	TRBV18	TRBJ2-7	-	CASSPTVSYEQYF	TGTGCCAGCTCACCGACAGTAAGCTACGAGCAGTACTTC
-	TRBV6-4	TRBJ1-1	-	CASSDSGLPSTEAFF	TGTGCCAGCAGTGACTCAGGTTTACCTAGCACTGAAGCTTTCTTT
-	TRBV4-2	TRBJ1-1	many	CASSLTKNTEAFF	TGTGCCAGCAGCCTAACTAAGAACACTGAAGCTTTCTTT
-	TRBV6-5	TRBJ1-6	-	CASSSGTMSSPLHF	TGTGCCAGCAGTTCGGGGACAATGTCATCACCCCTCCACTTT
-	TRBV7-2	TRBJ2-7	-	CASSTYVGLLGEQYF	TGTGCCAGCAGCACCTATGTGGGGCTACTCGGGGAGCAGTACTTC
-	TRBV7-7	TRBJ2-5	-	CASSLFTGQETQYF	TGTGCCAGCAGCTTATTTACAGGTCAAGAGACCCAGTACTTC
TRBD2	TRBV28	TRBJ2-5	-	CASSFVAGGDQYF	TGTGCCAGCAGTTTCGTAGCGGGGGGGGACCAGTACTTC
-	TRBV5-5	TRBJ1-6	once	CASSLGVVRTGSSYNSPLHF	TGTGCCAGCAGCTTGGGAGTCGTTAGGACCGGGAGCTCCTATAATTCACCCCTCCACTTT
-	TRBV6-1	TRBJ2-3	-	CASKWGGEADTQYF	TGTGCCAGCAAGTGGGGGGGCGAAGCAGATACGCAGTATTTT
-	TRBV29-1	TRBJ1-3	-	CSVERYRGNTIYF	TGCAGCGTTGAACGCTACCGTGGAAACACCATATATTTT
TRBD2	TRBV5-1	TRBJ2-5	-	CASSLAGAQETQYF	TGCGCCAGCAGCCTAGCGGGAGCTCAAGAGACCCAGTACTTC